A selection of T cell receptor beta chains follows, all from one sample in a study of blood T cell repertoires in COVID-19. Measured with immunoSEQ multiplex PCR; TCRdb has only the in-frame clones, and not every one. The repertoire holds some 150,000 clones, with 85% as singletons. Material for sequencing was peripheral blood. Receptors were obtained from a human donor with acute or convalescent COVID-19. The donor label of this sample is uncertain. Each CDR3 is given with its conserved first and last residue. A D gene is named only where the DNA matches it firmly. Some rows mark clone size as missing; the rest say once, few, many or name a class of expanded clone.

11 NA TRBJ1-1 TRBV10-3 TRBD1 CAISQGQVSFF TGTGCCATCAGCCAGGGACAGGTATCTTTCTTT
14 NA TRBJ2-7 TRBV7-3 NA CASSALGGSYEQYF TGTGCCAGCAGCGCGTTAGGCGGAAGTTACGAGCAGTACTTC
14 NA TRBJ2-7 TRBV7-8 TRBD1 CASSLEQGRYEQYF TGTGCCAGCAGCTTAGAACAGGGGCGATACGAGCAGTACTTC
17 few TRBJ1-2 TRBV5-4 NA CASSPEGRPPPLYGYTF TGTGCCAGCAGCCCGGAGGGCAGACCCCCTCCCCTCTATGGCTACACCTTC
15 NA TRBJ1-2 TRBV19 TRBD1 CASSLGDRVYYGYTF TGTGCCAGCAGTCTAGGGGACAGGGTCTACTATGGCTACACCTTC
16 NA TRBJ2-3 TRBV11-1 TRBD2 CASSLELAGDTDTQYF TGTGCCAGCAGCTTAGAGCTAGCGGGGGACACAGATACGCAGTATTTT
15 NA TRBJ2-7 TRBV4-3 NA CASSQEAASSYEQYF TGCGCCAGCAGCCAAGAGGCGGCCAGTAGTTACGAGCAGTACTTC
17 NA TRBJ1-2 TRBV4-3 TRBD1 CASSQDWDSAFGDGYTF TGCGCCAGCAGCCAGGACTGGGACAGTGCATTCGGGGATGGCTACACCTTC
13 NA TRBJ1-2 TRBV7-2 NA CASSLTAGVGYTF TGTGCCAGCAGCTTAACGGCAGGGGTCGGCTACACCTTC
13 NA TRBJ2-1 TRBV29-1 NA CSVARGIYNEQFF TGCAGCGTTGCGCGGGGAATCTACAATGAGCAGTTCTTC
17 NA TRBJ1-3 TRBV3-1/TRBV3-2 NA CASSQAGGGNKVNTIYF TGTGCCAGCAGCCAAGCGGGAGGGGGGAATAAAGTAAACACCATATATTTT
16 NA TRBJ2-6 TRBV4-2 NA CASSQGAYSGANVLTF TGTGCCAGCAGCCAGGGAGCGTACTCTGGGGCCAACGTCCTGACTTTC
15 NA TRBJ1-6 TRBV19 TRBD1 CASRIDRGLNSPLHF TGTGCCAGTAGGATTGACAGGGGGCTAAATTCACCCCTCCACTTT
14 NA TRBJ1-5 TRBV7-2 NA CASSLGLSNQPQHF TGTGCCAGCAGTCTTGGACTGAGCAATCAGCCCCAGCATTTT
14 NA TRBJ1-1 TRBV6-1 NA CASSEAGAGAEAFF TGTGCCAGCAGTGAAGCGGGGGCAGGCGCTGAAGCTTTCTTT
14 NA TRBJ1-6 TRBV5-1 TRBD1 CASSSDRGNSPLHF TGCGCCAGCAGCTCAGACAGGGGGAATTCACCCCTCCACTTT
14 NA TRBJ1-1 TRBV5-6 NA CASSRMDRNTEAFF TGTGCCAGCAGCCGAATGGACAGGAACACTGAAGCTTTCTTT
14 few TRBJ1-2 TRBV5-4 NA CASSLFDRPYGYTF TGTGCCAGCAGCTTATTCGACAGGCCCTATGGCTACACCTTC
14 NA TRBJ1-4 TRBV11-1 NA CASSPQGANEKLFF TGTGCCAGCAGCCCGCAGGGTGCTAATGAAAAACTGTTTTTT
14 NA TRBJ1-2 TRBV7-2 NA CASSSTGRREGYTF TGTGCCAGCAGCTCAACAGGGAGAAGAGAAGGCTACACCTTC
15 NA TRBJ1-1 TRBV4-3 NA CASSQVDGVNTEAFF TGCGCCAGCAGCCAAGTCGATGGAGTGAACACTGAAGCTTTCTTT
13 NA TRBJ1-2 TRBV24-1 NA CATSDGQGAGYTF TGTGCCACCAGTGATGGGCAGGGTGCTGGCTACACCTTC
15 NA TRBJ1-5 TRBV18 TRBD1 CASSQGTGGSQPQHF TGTGCCAGCTCACAAGGGACAGGGGGCAGTCAGCCCCAGCATTTT
15 once TRBJ1-1 TRBV27 TRBD1 CASQPLDRENTEAFF TGTGCCAGTCAACCGTTGGACAGGGAAAACACTGAAGCTTTCTTT
14 NA TRBJ1-1 TRBV4-3 TRBD1 CASSPGTVNTEAFF TGCGCCAGCAGCCCGGGGACAGTGAACACTGAAGCTTTCTTT
18 NA TRBJ2-4 TRBV27 TRBD2 CASSLSRTRLAGEVIQYF TGTGCCAGCAGTTTATCCCGCACCCGACTAGCGGGAGAGGTCATTCAGTACTTC
20 NA TRBJ2-4 TRBV15 TRBD2 CATSRGRSSGISVAKNIQYF TGTGCCACCAGCAGGGGACGATCTAGCGGGATTTCGGTAGCCAAAAACATTCAGTACTTC
14 NA TRBJ1-1 TRBV28 TRBD1 CASSPTGGRAEAFF TGTGCCAGCAGCCCGACAGGGGGCCGGGCTGAAGCTTTCTTT
14 few TRBJ1-3 TRBV28 NA CASRIQGSGNTIYF TGTGCCAGCAGGATACAGGGATCTGGAAACACCATATATTTT
13 NA TRBJ1-5 TRBV3-1/TRBV3-2 NA CASSQDRDQPQHF TGTGCCAGCAGCCAAGACCGGGATCAGCCCCAGCATTTT
13 NA TRBJ1-5 TRBV6-2/TRBV6-3 TRBD1 CASSWTGSQPQHF TGTGCCAGCAGTTGGACAGGCAGTCAGCCCCAGCATTTT
12 NA TRBJ1-2 TRBV29-1 NA CSVDGGYYGYTF TGCAGCGTTGACGGGGGGTACTATGGCTACACCTTC
15 once TRBJ1-5 TRBV7-2 NA CASSLVGASNQPQHF TGTGCCAGCAGCTTAGTGGGAGCTAGCAATCAGCCCCAGCATTTT
16 NA TRBJ1-4 TRBV2 NA CASSPPPAKGNEKLFF TGTGCCAGCAGCCCACCCCCCGCCAAGGGGAATGAAAAACTGTTTTTT
10 NA TRBJ1-1 TRBV7-2 NA CASRGGEAFF TGTGCCAGCAGGGGGGGTGAAGCTTTCTTT